This T cell receptor (beta chain) was captured by sequencing in a study of cytomegalovirus exposure and HLA in healthy donors. Findings and limits, study-wide: Reportedly, cytomegalovirus status was diagnosed with high sensitivity and specificity.

V was shortened by 6 bases and J by 4 bases, with 15 bases between the two germline ends. CDR1 is MNHEY and CDR2 is SVGAGI in the germline V gene. The CDR3 spans 15 residues. The PCR used 60 Vbeta and 13 Jbeta primers. The method was immunoSEQ multiplex PCR; TCRdb's version includes in-frame clones alone and lacks a portion of them. The repertoire holds some 150,000 clones, with around 80% as singletons. Remarks on this clone: Its target is not known.

The sequence was obtained from a female donor in good health and CMV-seronegative. Sequencing was carried out using PBMCs. This chain joins TRBV6-5 and TRBJ1-4; TRBD1 is a possible D gene (6 bases). CDR3: CASSPGDRSNEKLFF. DNA for the CDR3: TGTGCCAGCAGCCCCGGAGACAGGAGTAATGAAAAACTGTTTTTT.